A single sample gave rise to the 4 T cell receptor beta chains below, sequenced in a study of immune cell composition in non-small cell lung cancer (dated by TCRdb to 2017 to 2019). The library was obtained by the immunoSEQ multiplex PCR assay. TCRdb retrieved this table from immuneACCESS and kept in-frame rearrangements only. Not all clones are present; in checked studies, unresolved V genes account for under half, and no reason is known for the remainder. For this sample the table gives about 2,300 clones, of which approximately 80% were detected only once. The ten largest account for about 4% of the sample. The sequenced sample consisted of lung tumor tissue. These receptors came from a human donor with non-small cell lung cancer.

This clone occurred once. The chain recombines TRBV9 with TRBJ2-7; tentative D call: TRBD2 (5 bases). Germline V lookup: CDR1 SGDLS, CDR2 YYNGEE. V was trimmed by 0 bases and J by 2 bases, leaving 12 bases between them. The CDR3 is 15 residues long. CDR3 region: CASSVEPSPTYEQYF. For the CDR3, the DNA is TGTGCCAGCAGCGTAGAACCTAGCCCCACCTACGAGCAGTACTTC.

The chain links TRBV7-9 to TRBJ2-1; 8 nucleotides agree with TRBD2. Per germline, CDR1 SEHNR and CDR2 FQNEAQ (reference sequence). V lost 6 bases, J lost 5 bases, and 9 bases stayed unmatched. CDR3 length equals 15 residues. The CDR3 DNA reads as TGTGCCAGCAGTTTTAGCGGGAACTTCAACAATGAGCAGTTCTTC. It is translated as CASSFSGNFNNEQFF.

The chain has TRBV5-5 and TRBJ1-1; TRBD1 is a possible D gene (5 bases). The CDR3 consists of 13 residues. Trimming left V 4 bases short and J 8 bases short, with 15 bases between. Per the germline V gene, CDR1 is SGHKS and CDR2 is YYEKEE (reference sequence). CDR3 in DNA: TGTGCCAGCAGCCTACAGGTCCTCCCAGAAGCTTTCTTT. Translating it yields CASSLQVLPEAFF.

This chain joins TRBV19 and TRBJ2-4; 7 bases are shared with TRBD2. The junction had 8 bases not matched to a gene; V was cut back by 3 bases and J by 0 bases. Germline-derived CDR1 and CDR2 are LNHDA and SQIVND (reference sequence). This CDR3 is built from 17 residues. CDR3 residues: CASSMSGGVGAKNIQYF. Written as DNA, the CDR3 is TGTGCCAGTAGTATGTCGGGAGGAGTCGGAGCCAAAAACATTCAGTACTTC.